This T cell receptor beta chain derives from a study of T-cell memory formation after mild COVID-19. Across the whole study: Largely, TCR clusters stayed within a single donor. Study observations and caveats: Day 15 to 85 contracting clones showed balanced CD4/CD8; day 15 to 37 expanders favored CD4+. SARS-CoV-2 specificity of second-wave clones peaking day 37 was unconfirmed.

MiXCR, run by TCRdb on the 5' RACE reads, gives a single entry per CDR3 protein. The sample contains 200,000 to 250,000 distinct CDR3 sequences, roughly a tenth of which appear only once. This clonotype was detected a few times. What it binds is not known. This TCR was sampled from a man aged 18 to 30 who had mild COVID-19 (a few samples of this study predate the infection). Cell type and time point are not known. Sequencing was done on a sample of PBMCs or a T cell subset sorted from them (not recorded which).

The CDR3 spells CASSSWGGAGNSPLHF. DNA of the CDR3: TGTGCCAGCAGCTCATGGGGCGGAGCGGGGAATTCACCCCTCCACTTT. This chain connects TRBV7-2 to TRBJ1-6; weak D call: TRBD1 (5 bases). The CDR3 extends over 16 amino acids. V lost 4 bases, J lost 7 bases, and 17 bases lay in between. Per the germline V gene, CDR1 is SGHTA and CDR2 is FQGNSA.